One and the same sample provided the 30 T cell receptor beta chains below, sequenced in a study of T cells in Graves' hyperthyroidism and ophthalmopathy. What was amplified from RNA transcripts were TCR beta CDR3 regions. A first-round RT-PCR of the TCR CDR3 used the HTBI primer set. Using its own MiXCR run on the multiplex PCR reads, TCRdb lists one record per CDR3 protein. Of around 700,000 distinct CDR3 sequences detected, roughly 32% appear once; the ten largest clones hold approximately 31%. The sample was blood. The receptors stem from a woman aged 40 to 55 with Graves' hyperthyroidism.

The rearrangement joins TRBV10-3 to TRBJ1-2; 7 bases line up with TRBD1. The CDR3 spans 12 residues. Germline V gives CDR1 ENHRY, CDR2 SYGVKD. After removal of 4 bases from V and 5 bases from J, the junction contained 1 base not matched to a gene. The CDR3, as DNA: TGTGCCATCAGTGCGGGACAGTATGGCTACACCTTC. Residues: CAISAGQYGYTF.

The CDR3 region is CSAEPGETQHF. The CDR3 DNA follows: TGCAGCGCAGAACCGGGAGAGACCCAGCATTTT. The chain carries TRBV29-1 and TRBJ1-5; D call uncertain. CDR3 length: 11 amino acids. The V end lost 7 bases, the J end lost 11 bases, and 15 bases lay between the germline ends. Germline V CDR1 and CDR2: SQVTM, ANQGSEA. Using reference TRBV29-1 and TRBJ1-5 for the parts outside the CDR3, the full variable domain is SAVISQKPSRDICQRGTSLTIQCQVDSQVTMMFWYRQQPGQSLTLIATANQGSEATYESGFVIDKFPISRPNLTFSTLTVSNMSPEDSSIYLCSAEPGETQHFGDGTRLSIL.

The rearrangement joins TRBV6-1 to TRBJ1-1; perhaps TRBD1 as D (5 bases). Germline V gene sequence: CDR1 MNHNS, CDR2 SASEGT. The CDR3 runs 11 residues. The CDR3 bases are TGTGCTCTGGGGCGTGGCACTGAAGCTTTCTTT. The encoded protein is CALGRGTEAFF.

This clonotype was seen repeatedly, ten times or more. The chain has TRBV5-6 and TRBJ2-7; D may be TRBD2 (6 bases). V lost 3 bases to trimming and J lost 5 bases, with 9 bases between them. CDR1 is SGHDT, CDR2 YYEEEE, per germline. The CDR3 has 12 residues. CDR3 protein: CASSSWGDEQYF. CDR3 nucleotide sequence: TGTGCCAGCAGCTCGTGGGGGGACGAGCAGTACTTC.

This clonotype was found a few times. The V and J genes are TRBV6-5 and TRBJ1-2; a possible D gene is TRBD1 (5 bases). The CDR3 loop spans 15 amino acids. Germline V lookup: CDR1 MNHEY, CDR2 SVGAGI. V shed 0 bases and J shed 6 bases, with 14 bases lying between them. The CDR3 loop reads CASSYSTDTTDGYTF. The CDR3 DNA is TGTGCCAGCAGTTACTCGACGGACACAACCGATGGCTACACCTTC.

This clonotype appeared many times. V is TRBV6-4 and J is TRBJ1-1; no firm D call. V lost 5 bases and J 3 bases, leaving 10 bases between the germline ends. The CDR3 is made up of 13 amino acids. Per the germline V gene, CDR1 is MRHNA and CDR2 is SNTAGT. CDR3 residues: CASSLWRDTEAFF. CDR3 sequence (DNA): TGTGCCAGCAGTCTTTGGAGGGACACTGAAGCTTTCTTT.

This clonotype was observed at least ten times. The chain carries TRBV5-4 and TRBJ1-2; 7 bases are shared with TRBD1. J gave up 2 bases and V 3 bases, and 4 bases lay outside the gene matches. The CDR3 extends over 14 amino acids. Per the germline V gene, CDR1 is SGHNT and CDR2 is YYREEE (reference sequence). The CDR3 region is CASSYGTANYGYTF. In DNA, the CDR3 is TGTGCCAGCAGCTACGGGACAGCAAACTATGGCTACACCTTC.

This clonotype was counted only a few times. This chain links TRBV7-2 with TRBJ2-7; D is perhaps TRBD2 (6 bases). This CDR3 contains 16 residues. V lost 5 bases, J lost 0 bases, and 17 bases lay in between. Germline V gene data show CDR1 as SGHTA and CDR2 as FQGNSA. DNA for the CDR3: TGTGCCAGCAGCCAATTAAGCGGGTCCTTCTCCTACGAGCAGTACTTC. Its translation: CASSQLSGSFSYEQYF.

This chain uses TRBV7-9 with TRBJ1-5, with TRBD1 identical over 9 bases. V trimming: 1 base; J trimming: 4 bases; junction bases outside the gene matches: 8. The CDR3 sequence is 17 residues long. CDR1 and CDR2 (germline): SEHNR, FQNEAQ (reference sequence). In DNA form, the CDR3 reads TGTGCCAGCAGCTTAGATGGGGGACAGGGACCAAATCAGCCCCAGCATTTT. This gives the protein CASSLDGGQGPNQPQHF.

This clonotype was recorded many times. This chain links TRBV7-2 with TRBJ1-1; D perhaps matches TRBD1 (5 bases). The V gene's germline CDR1 is SGHTA and CDR2 FQGNSA. This CDR3 is 15 amino acids long. V was cut by 1 base and J by 6 bases, with 15 bases left in between. The CDR3 DNA reads as TGTGCCAGCAGCTTAGAAGACGGAAGGGGCTCTGAAGCTTTCTTT. It codes for CASSLEDGRGSEAFF. The whole variable domain, remainder taken from reference TRBV7-2 and TRBJ1-1, is GAGVSQSPSNKVTEKGKDVELRCDPISGHTALYWYRQSLGQGLEFLIYFQGNSAPDKSGLPSDRFSAERTGGSVSTLTIQRTQQEDSAVYLCASSLEDGRGSEAFFGQGTRLTVV.

This clonotype was observed a single time. V gene TRBV29-1 combines with J gene TRBJ1-1, with TRBD1 matching over 8 bases. This CDR3 has 14 amino acids. Germline V lookup: CDR1 SQVTM, CDR2 ANQGSEA. V lost 3 bases, J lost 2 bases, and 5 bases stayed unmatched. The CDR3 spells CSVDSTGENTEAFF. In DNA, the CDR3 is TGCAGCGTTGATTCGACAGGGGAAAACACTGAAGCTTTCTTT.

This clonotype showed up many times. V is TRBV20-1 and J is TRBJ1-6; 7 bases are a match to TRBD1. CDR3 size: 16 residues. Germline V lookup: CDR1 DFQATT, CDR2 SNEGSKA (reference sequence). Losses at the gene ends were 5 bases for V and 4 bases for J; bases not matched to a gene: 11. The CDR3 coding sequence is TGCAGTGCTTTCGAGGGACAGAGGGATTATAATTCACCCCTCCACTTT. Its protein product is CSAFEGQRDYNSPLHF.

Concerning this clonotype itself: Since a much larger clone is just one base distant, this may be a read error. The V call is TRBV29-1, the J call TRBJ1-1; tentatively, D is TRBD1 (6 bases). The CDR3 runs 13 residues. Germline V gives CDR1 SQVTM, CDR2 ANQGSEA. Trimming took 6 bases from V and 3 from J, leaving 14 bases between them. The CDR3 nucleotides read TGCAGCGTGAAAAGGGGGACGTACACTGAAGCTTTCTTT. It encodes CSVKRGTYTEAFF.

This chain joins TRBV7-9 and TRBJ1-5; tentative D call: TRBD1 (5 bases). The CDR3 runs 14 residues. CDR1 and CDR2 (germline): SEHNR, FQNEAQ (reference sequence). V lost 1 base, J lost 7 bases, and 11 bases lay in between. The CDR3 bases are TGTGCCAGCAGCTTAGGGGGCTCAGAACAGCCCCAGCATTTT. It specifies CASSLGGSEQPQHF. The full variable domain, completed using reference TRBV7-9 and TRBJ1-5, is DTGVSQNPRHKITKRGQNVTFRCDPISEHNRLYWYRQTLGQGPEFLTYFQNEAQLEKSRLLSDRFSAERPKGSFSTLEIQRTEQGDSAMYLCASSLGGSEQPQHFGDGTRLSIL.

This clonotype was found many times. The V and J genes are TRBV7-6 and TRBJ1-1, with D possibly TRBD1 on 5 matching bases. The CDR3 loop spans 13 amino acids. V was pared by 5 bases and J by 5 bases, with 12 bases between. The germline V gene encodes CDR1 SGHVS and CDR2 FNYEAQ. For the CDR3, the DNA is TGTGCCAGCAGCGAGGCGGGGGGGACTGAAGCTTTCTTT. Translating it yields CASSEAGGTEAFF.

In the case of this clonotype: Being one base from a much bigger clone, this may be a read error. The gene calls are TRBV7-9 and TRBJ2-7; the D is unclear. Trimming took off 5 bases at V and 0 bases at J, with 5 bases between the two ends. CDR1 and CDR2 from the germline V gene are SEHNR and FQNEAQ (reference sequence). The CDR3 sequence is 12 residues long. The CDR3 reads CASSTYSYEQYF. The CDR3 DNA reads as TGTGCCAGCAGCACCTACTCCTACGAGCAGTACTTC.

The V call is TRBV11-3, the J call TRBJ2-5, with TRBD1 matching over 11 bases. The CDR3 has 19 amino acids. Germline lookup yields CDR1 SGHNT and CDR2 YENEEA. The ends lost 5 bases at V and 0 bases at J; junction bases unmatched: 14. CDR3 protein: CASSSTGTGGFRYQETQYF. The DNA of the CDR3 is TGTGCCAGCAGCAGTACTGGGACAGGGGGGTTCCGGTACCAAGAGACCCAGTACTTC.

The V gene is TRBV2, the J gene TRBJ1-2, with a tentative D call TRBD1 (6 bases). V lost 8 bases and J 3 bases, leaving 13 bases between the germline ends. Per germline, CDR1 SNHLY and CDR2 FYNNEI. The CDR3 consists of 13 residues. The CDR3 sequence is CASPRDMDYGYTF. For the CDR3, the DNA is TGTGCCAGCCCCCGGGACATGGACTATGGCTACACCTTC.

The rearrangement uses TRBV5-1 and TRBJ1-1; perhaps TRBD1 as D (6 bases). CDR1 and CDR2 (germline): SGHRS, YFSETQ. This CDR3 comprises 15 residues. Deletions cut 4 bases from V and 4 bases from J, with 17 bases between. CDR3 loop: CASSQDGGAGTEAFF. CDR3 nucleotides: TGCGCCAGCAGCCAAGATGGGGGGGCGGGCACTGAAGCTTTCTTT. The complete variable domain, with remaining parts taken from reference TRBV5-1 and TRBJ1-1, reads KAGVTQTPRYLIKTRGQQVTLSCSPISGHRSVSWYQQTPGQGLQFLFEYFSETQRNKGNFPGRFSGRQFSNSRSEMNVSTLELGDSALYLCASSQDGGAGTEAFFGQGTRLTVV.

Of note for this clonotype: This may arise from a read error, as a much more abundant clone is one base away. V is TRBV10-3 and J is TRBJ2-5, with 8 nucleotides matching TRBD2. The CDR3 consists of 15 residues. From germline, CDR1 is ENHRY and CDR2 SYGVKD. The CDR3 region is CAISEAGGNGEAQYF. CDR3 nucleotides: TGTGCCATCAGTGAGGCGGGGGGCAACGGAGAGGCCCAGTACTTC.

V gene TRBV6-5 combines with J gene TRBJ1-5; D call uncertain. The CDR3 spans 14 residues. Trimming removed 9 bases at V and 0 bases at J, with 12 bases between. From germline, CDR1 is MNHEY and CDR2 SVGAGI. CDR3 sequence: CASSQDGSNQPQHF. CDR3 nucleotide sequence: TGTGCCAGTTCCCAGGACGGTAGCAATCAGCCCCAGCATTTT.

The J gene is TRBJ2-7, the V gene TRBV6-2 or TRBV6-3; no firm D call. The closer fit of TRBJ2-1 to the DNA end suggests the J call may be wrong. Germline-derived CDR1 and CDR2 are MNHEY and SVGEGT. There are 11 residues in the CDR3. CDR3 nucleotide sequence: TGTGCCAGCAGTTACTCGGTTGAGCAGTTCTTC. Protein sequence: CASSYSVEQFF.

Only a few counts were recorded for this clonotype. This chain connects TRBV7-2 to TRBJ1-3; 8 bases match TRBD1. Germline V gene lookup returns CDR1 SGHTA and CDR2 FQGNSA. This CDR3 has 15 residues. After removal of 5 bases from V and 1 base from J, the junction contained 4 bases not matched to a gene. The CDR3 sequence: CASSLQGESGNTIYF. In DNA, the CDR3 is TGTGCCAGCAGCCTACAGGGGGAGTCTGGAAACACCATATATTTT.

V and J are TRBV10-3 and TRBJ1-5; 10 bases fit TRBD1. CDR1 is ENHRY, CDR2 SYGVKD, per germline. The CDR3 spans 14 residues. V lost 10 bases and J lost 3; bases outside the gene matches: 6. The CDR3 region has the DNA TGTGCCACCCGAGGGACAGGGGACAATCAGCCCCAGCATTTT. Amino acid sequence: CATRGTGDNQPQHF.

At least ten counts were recorded for this clonotype. This chain links TRBV12-3 or TRBV12-4 with TRBJ1-1, with D maybe TRBD1 (5 bases). V lost 6 bases and J 0 bases, leaving 11 bases between the germline ends. CDR3 length: 14 residues. In DNA form, the CDR3 reads TGTGCCAGCAGATGGACGGACATGAACACTGAAGCTTTCTTT. As protein: CASRWTDMNTEAFF.

This clonotype was detected ten times or more. V gene TRBV19 combines with J gene TRBJ1-1; 7 nucleotides agree with TRBD1. Losses at the gene ends were 4 bases for V and 5 bases for J; bases not matched to a gene: 10. The CDR3 is 15 residues long. Per germline, CDR1 LNHDA and CDR2 SQIVND (reference sequence). CDR3: CASSRGQQGRTEAFF. In nucleotides, the CDR3 is TGTGCCAGTAGTAGGGGACAGCAGGGTAGGACTGAAGCTTTCTTT.

This clonotype was counted only a few times. The chain has TRBV19 and TRBJ1-5; a possible D gene is TRBD1 (6 bases). Germline V CDR1 and CDR2: LNHDA, SQIVND (reference sequence). The CDR3 is 13 residues long. Trimming shortened V by 5 bases and J by 15 bases, and 20 bases separated the two germline ends. DNA for the CDR3: TGTGCCAGTAGTCTGAGGGACACACCCCCCGGGCATTTT. Amino acid sequence: CASSLRDTPPGHF.

This clonotype occurred many times. The genes are TRBV2 and TRBJ1-5; TRBD1 is a possible D gene (5 bases). Between the trimmed V and J ends, which lost 6 bases and 2 bases, there was a span of 14 bases. Germline CDR1 reads SNHLY; CDR2 reads FYNNEI. The CDR3 has 15 amino acids. This CDR3 is CASRINQGGNQPQHF. The CDR3 bases are TGTGCCAGCAGGATTAATCAGGGAGGCAATCAGCCCCAGCATTTT.

This sequence joins TRBV7-9 and TRBJ2-1, with TRBD2 matching 12 bases. CDR1 is SEHNR, CDR2 FQNEAQ, per germline (reference sequence). This CDR3 has 18 residues. The trim removed 2 bases at V and 4 bases at J, leaving 9 bases unmatched. CDR3 amino acids: CASSLLLTSGSSYNEQFF. The CDR3 bases are TGTGCCAGCAGCTTATTACTGACTAGCGGGAGTTCATACAATGAGCAGTTCTTC.

The sample holds many counts of this clonotype. V and J are TRBV29-1 and TRBJ2-7; D is ambiguous. Per the germline V gene, CDR1 is SQVTM and CDR2 is ANQGSEA. The CDR3 runs to 12 residues. V shed 4 bases and J shed 1 base, with 8 bases lying between them. CDR3 sequence: CSVAWESYEQYF. The CDR3 coding sequence is TGCAGCGTTGCTTGGGAATCCTACGAGCAGTACTTC.